What follows describes a single T cell receptor beta chain. This clonotype has more than one count but fewer than ten. Its antigen is still unknown. No much larger clonotype is one base removed from it; base qualities were not supplied. The data stem from a study of regulatory T cells in long-lasting Graves disease (dated by TCRdb to the early 2020s). At the level of the whole study: In the newly diagnosed Graves' disease group, patients had been taking antithyroid drugs for less than 3 months. A total of 33 samples were covered by TCR sequencing, comprising roughly 13 persistent and around 20 newly diagnosed Graves' disease patients. The study was registered as a clinical trial and conducted in China. Peripheral blood TCR sequencing and RNA sequencing compared persistent Graves' disease patients with newly diagnosed Graves' disease patients.

General findings and caveats noted by the study authors: Persistent patients shared more public clonotypes among themselves (2,741) than newly diagnosed patients did (more than 950). Compared with newly diagnosed patients, patients with persistent Graves' disease had lower TCR Shannon entropy and fewer highly expanded clones, which suggests clonal expansion. The small sample size was acknowledged by the authors as a limitation that may reduce accuracy. Only peripheral blood was studied, because thyroid tissue, the primary lesion, was inaccessible. TRBV28, TRBJ1-2 and TRBJ2-5 were preferentially used in persistent disease, while TRBV20-1 and TRBJ2-1 were favored in newly diagnosed disease. Only the TCR beta chain was sequenced and analyzed.

Libraries were built with multiplex PCR. Sequencer: Illumina HiSeq 4000. iRepertoire HTBI primers and Arm-PCR amplification of CDR3 regions were used to construct TCR beta libraries. Before sequencing, the PCR products went through gel purification. The paper's data handling went like this. Across samples, some 62 TRBV and roughly 15 TRBJ segments were identified and used for gene usage analysis of CDR3 amino acid clonotypes. COPE and FqMerger were used to merge filtered high-quality paired reads into contigs. BLAST was used to align contigs to IMGT TRBV, TRBD and TRBJ reference genes, with CDR3 defined following IMGT. Any clonotype with a frequency above 0.1% was classified as a highly expanded clone. Shannon entropy served as the measure of repertoire diversity, while the Gini coefficient captured V-J evenness. Clonotypes shared by more than one individual were considered public. Through fastp at Q25 and MiXCR, TCRdb rebuilt clones from the public reads, retaining in-frame beta chains. Rows with one shared CDR3 protein collapse into an entry with the most common genes and DNA. TCRdb's processing, not the authors' own work, is the source of the V and J calls. Counted in this sample were 550,000 to 600,000 distinct CDR3 sequences; 15% to 20% of them appeared once. Approximately 12% of the sample rests with the top ten.

What the time point label conveys for this sample: newly diagnosed GD, antithyroid drugs for less than 3 months. For both TCR sequencing and RNA sequencing, RNA was extracted from PBMCs in TRIzol. Graves' disease was diagnosed according to American Thyroid Association guidelines. The patients came from an endocrinology department in Xi'an, China. Each patient gave roughly 10 milliliters of peripheral blood, collected in an EDTA anticoagulant tube. Ficoll Paque Plus density gradient separation was used to isolate PBMCs, and no further T cell sorting was performed. RNA quality was checked with an Agilent 2100 Bioanalyzer and agarose gel, and concentration with a NanoDrop 2000. CDR1 and CDR2, looked up from the germline V gene, are SQVTM and ANQGSEA. Deletion took 4 bases off V and 2 bases off J, with a span of 14 bases between the germline ends. The CDR3 numbers 14 residues from cysteine through phenylalanine. Solely the CDR3 DNA is kept, with 42 bases framed from the first base.

These same data were also listed under a study on T cells in Graves' hyperthyroidism and ophthalmopathy. Looking at the second paper: A patient counted as having stable Graves' hyperthyroidism if no progression to ophthalmopathy occurred over 18 months of follow-up. Hyperthyroidism patients were newly diagnosed, with disease duration under 2 months, and aged 18 to 65 years. Patients with uncontrolled infections, other autoimmune diseases, pregnancy or lactation were excluded. Diagnoses were established on the basis of clinical symptoms, serum thyroxine and TRAb, thyroid ultrasound, and orbital computed tomography. The first round of RT-PCR for the TCR CDR3 was performed with the HTBI primer set and the Qiagen OneStep RT-PCR kit. Most expanded thyroid clonotypes (frequency above 0.001) were also detected in blood, a finding suggesting that blood repertoires may reflect thyroid immune responses. A model built on a 13 V-J signature distinguished ophthalmopathy from stable hyperthyroidism, reaching around 90% sensitivity and about 81% specificity in cross-validation and 80%/75% in testing. In validation, progression to ophthalmopathy was predicted by the model with 65% to 71% sensitivity and 72.22% specificity, a median of 6.5 months before onset. To identify distinguishing TCR V-J signatures, a discovery cohort of about 100 patients was used, comprising 40 to 45 with Graves' ophthalmopathy and around 60 with stable Graves' hyperthyroidism. Prospective prediction of ophthalmopathy was tested in an independent validation cohort consisting of fewer than 20 hyperthyroidism patients and around 16 patients who later progressed to ophthalmopathy. The approximately 100 discovery patients were divided at random into training and test sets in a 7:3 ratio. In addition, the study compared T-cell repertoires in thyroid tissue and in blood from several Graves' hyperthyroidism patients. After sampling, hyperthyroidism patients received methimazole starting at 30 mg daily, and ophthalmopathy patients received high-dose intravenous methylprednisolone. The libraries were constructed in a second round of multiplex PCR and then size-selected and purified. Sequencing of the libraries was done on an Illumina HiSeq2000 using paired-end 100 bp reads. SOAPnuke was used to process the raw data, removing reads that contained adapters or uncalled bases, had a mean Phred below 15, or lacked an exact match to the constant primer or identifier. High-quality paired reads were merged with COPE v1.2.5, and unique nucleotide sequences were defined as clonotypes. MiTCR v1.1 was used to align the clonotypes against IMGT TRBV, TRBD and TRBJ reference segments. The analysis included only V-J combinations with a frequency above 0.0001, which together covered 99.2% of the repertoires. A TCS score was defined as the ratio between F50 (clonal expansion) and ExV (chaos), using BLOSUM62-based TCRdist between CDR3 peptides within each V-J. Welch's t-statistics and random forest reduced just over 500 V-J features to 10 to 15, which were used in a naive Bayes classifier (R e1071). No statistical method was used to fix the sample size in advance, and group allocation was not hidden from the investigators. The paper describes TCR Vbeta CDR3 sequencing of 135 peripheral blood samples, made up of 43 ophthalmopathy patients, around 78 hyperthyroidism patients and about 17 progressor patients.

The V and J segments used are TRBV29-1 and TRBJ1-2; the D gene is perhaps TRBD1, from 6 matching bases. The clonotype comes from a man between 18 and 29 years old with Graves disease. Donor details come from another sample of the same person, matched by shared clones. This sample comprised peripheral blood mononuclear cells (PBMCs), obtained at new diagnosis, from a patient treated with antithyroid drugs. The nucleotide sequence is given as TGCAGCGTTGGCTCAGGGGCCCTCAACTATGGCTACACCTTC. Protein translation: CSVGSGALNYGYTF.